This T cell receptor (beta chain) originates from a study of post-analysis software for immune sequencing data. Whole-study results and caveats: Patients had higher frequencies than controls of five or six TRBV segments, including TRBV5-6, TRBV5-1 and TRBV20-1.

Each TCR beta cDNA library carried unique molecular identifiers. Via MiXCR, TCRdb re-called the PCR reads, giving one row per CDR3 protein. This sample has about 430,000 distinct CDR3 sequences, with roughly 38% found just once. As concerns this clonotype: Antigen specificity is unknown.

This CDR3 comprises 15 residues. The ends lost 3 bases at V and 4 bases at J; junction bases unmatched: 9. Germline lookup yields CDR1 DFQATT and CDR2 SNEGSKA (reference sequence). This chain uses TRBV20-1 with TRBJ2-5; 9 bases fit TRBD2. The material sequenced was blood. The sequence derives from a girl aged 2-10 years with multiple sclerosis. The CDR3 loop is CSASRSSGVTETQYF. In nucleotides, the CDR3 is TGCAGTGCTAGTCGGTCTAGCGGGGTGACAGAGACCCAGTACTTC.